A selection of T cell receptor beta chains follows, all from one sample in a study of blood T cell repertoires in COVID-19. TCRdb's copy holds only in-frame clones and misses some; the assay was immunoSEQ multiplex PCR. Among about 400,000 clones listed, around 89% were seen once. Sequenced material: peripheral blood. The receptor source for this set is a woman aged 25 to 45 with acute or convalescent COVID-19. Both conserved end residues are part of each CDR3. D genes are given only for firm matches. Some rows mark clone size as missing; the rest say once, few, many or name a class of expanded clone.

V gene,clone size,D gene,CDR3 protein
TRBV10-2,many,.,CASSDVRGDSNTGELFF
TRBV5-6,.,TRBD1,CASSYGTGGAANTEAFF
TRBV6-2/TRBV6-3,.,.,CASSSMGTAQYQETQYF
TRBV5-4,.,TRBD1,CASSPTGGPYEQYF
TRBV2,.,TRBD1,CASSLWTGADTQYF
TRBV12-3/TRBV12-4,.,.,CASTGSTDTQYF
TRBV28,.,.,CASSPLAPYNEQFF
TRBV3-1/TRBV3-2,.,TRBD1,CASSQAALAGGSPLHF
TRBV5-4,few,TRBD1,CASSGDRGLYEQYF
TRBV27,.,.,CASRHTDTQYF
TRBV5-1,.,.,CASSFRGEGYEQYF
TRBV19,.,TRBD1,CASSDRGAGEAFF
TRBV5-5,.,.,CASSFREDYGYTF
TRBV2,.,TRBD2,CASRGTSGVSTGELFF
TRBV12-3/TRBV12-4,.,TRBD2,CASSLLAGGEQYF
TRBV5-6,.,TRBD1,CASSLVKTGGYEQFF
TRBV30,.,.,CAWTSEGVYGYTF
TRBV5-1,.,TRBD2,CASSTTSGGYNEQFF
TRBV9,.,TRBD2,CASSPRSSGGAIGTDTQYF
TRBV28,.,TRBD1,CASSPRQGANEQYF
TRBV30,.,TRBD1,CAWSGHRGETQYF
TRBV19,few,.,CASSIDRNSGNTIYF
TRBV18,.,.,CASSPRGLGTYEQYF
TRBV5-1,.,.,CASSLTPAAGNTIYF
TRBV4-1,.,.,CASSQDSTESYEQYF
TRBV2,.,.,CASRDAGQHTGELFF
TRBV6-5,once,TRBD1,CASRTPQGETEAFF
TRBV3-1/TRBV3-2,few,.,CASSPFQAGNTEAFF
TRBV25-1,.,.,CASTAGRGSYNEQFF
TRBV27,.,TRBD1,CASSLGTGFSPLHF
TRBV7-2,.,TRBD1,CASSLVGQHQETQYF
TRBV9,.,.,CASSPRERRETQYF
TRBV6-6,.,TRBD1,CASSYGTGRVINTIYF
TRBV7-2,few,.,CASSPLRGGETQYF
TRBV3-1/TRBV3-2,.,TRBD2,CASSQGLAGEETQYF
TRBV23-1,once,.,CASLPRPRLNSYEQYF
TRBV6-6,.,.,CASSYGGGSSYNEQFF
TRBV5-4,.,TRBD2,CASSLAQVSGGYNEQFF
TRBV10-3,.,.,CAISEPGFGSEQFF
TRBV6-5,.,TRBD1,CASRPGTGVREQYF
TRBV5-1,once,TRBD1,CASSAFFRGTEDGYTF
TRBV10-3,.,TRBD1,CATSGDRVTEAFF
TRBV29-1,.,TRBD1,CSVRDRGTDTQYF
TRBV5-4,.,.,CASSLSGGAGNEQFF
TRBV10-2,few,.,CASSESRQRDYGYTF
TRBV6-6,.,.,CASSRDTRTIYF
TRBV11-1,.,.,CASSPRRGNTGELFF
TRBV7-3,.,.,CASSLTGGLEAFF
TRBV6-6,.,.,CASSLEQGVAGELFF
TRBV28,.,.,CASSTRDKIRETQYF
TRBV19,.,TRBD1,CASSMWGTGTGSRDTEAFF
TRBV6-5,.,.,CASSPDKSSYNEQFF
TRBV10-3,.,TRBD2,CAISDLWGLAGETQYF
TRBV7-9,.,.,CASSSNPTAQETQYF
TRBV5-1,.,.,CASSKGLIDSSYNSPLHF